This TCR beta chain was found in a study of STAT5B mutations in CD4+ large granular lymphocyte leukemia. CDR3 size: 15 residues. V was pared by 4 bases and J by 4 bases, with 3 bases of the junction left unmatched. The germline CDR1 and CDR2 sequences are KGHSH and LQKENI. Produced via immunoSEQ multiplex PCR; TCRdb's table is partial and in-frame only. The top ten clones hold 3% to 4.5% of a sample with roughly 40,000 clones, roughly 76% of them seen once. The chain carries TRBV18 and TRBJ2-1; 11 bases map to TRBD2. The TCR comes from a human donor in good health. Sequencing used CD4+ T cells from blood buffy coats. Here the CDR3 reads CASSLGTSGYNEQFF. The CDR3 DNA is TGTGCCAGCTCACTAGGGACTAGCGGTTACAATGAGCAGTTCTTC.